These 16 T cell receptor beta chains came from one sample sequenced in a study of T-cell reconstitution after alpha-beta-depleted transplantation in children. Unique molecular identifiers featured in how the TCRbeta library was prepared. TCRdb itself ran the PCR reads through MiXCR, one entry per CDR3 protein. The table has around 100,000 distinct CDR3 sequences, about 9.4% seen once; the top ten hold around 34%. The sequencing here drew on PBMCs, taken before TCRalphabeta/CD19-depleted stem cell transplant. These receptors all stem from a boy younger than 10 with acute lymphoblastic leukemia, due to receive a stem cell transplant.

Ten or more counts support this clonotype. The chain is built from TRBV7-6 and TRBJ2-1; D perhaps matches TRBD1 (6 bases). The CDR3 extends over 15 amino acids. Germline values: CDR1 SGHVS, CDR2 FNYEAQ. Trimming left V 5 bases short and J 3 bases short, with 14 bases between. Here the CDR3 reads CASSPRRGHYNEQFF. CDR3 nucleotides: TGTGCCAGCAGCCCCCGCAGGGGCCACTACAATGAGCAGTTCTTC.

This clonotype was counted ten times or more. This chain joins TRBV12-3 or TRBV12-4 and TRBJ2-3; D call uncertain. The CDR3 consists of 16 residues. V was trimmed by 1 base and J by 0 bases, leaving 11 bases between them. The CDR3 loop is CASSLDAETSTDTQYF. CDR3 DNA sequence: TGTGCCAGCAGTTTAGATGCGGAAACTAGCACAGATACGCAGTATTTT.

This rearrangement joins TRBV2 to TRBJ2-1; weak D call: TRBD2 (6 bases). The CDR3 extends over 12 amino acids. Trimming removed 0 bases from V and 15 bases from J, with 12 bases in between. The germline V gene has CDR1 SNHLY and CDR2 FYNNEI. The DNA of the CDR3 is TGTGCCAGCAGTGAAGCGGGGACTCAAAGGTTCTTC. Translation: CASSEAGTQRFF.

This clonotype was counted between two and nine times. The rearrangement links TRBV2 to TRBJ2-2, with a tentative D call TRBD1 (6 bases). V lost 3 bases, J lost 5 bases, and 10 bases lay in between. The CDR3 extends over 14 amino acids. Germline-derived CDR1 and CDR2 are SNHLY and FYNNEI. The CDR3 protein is CASSEIGGTGELFF. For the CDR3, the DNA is TGTGCCAGCAGTGAGATAGGGGGAACCGGGGAGCTGTTTTTT. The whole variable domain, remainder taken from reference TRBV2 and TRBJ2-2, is EPEVTQTPSHQVTQMGQEVILRCVPISNHLYFYWYRQILGQKVEFLVSFYNNEISEKSEIFDDQFSVERPDGSNFTLKIRSTKLEDSAMYFCASSEIGGTGELFFGEGSRLTVL.

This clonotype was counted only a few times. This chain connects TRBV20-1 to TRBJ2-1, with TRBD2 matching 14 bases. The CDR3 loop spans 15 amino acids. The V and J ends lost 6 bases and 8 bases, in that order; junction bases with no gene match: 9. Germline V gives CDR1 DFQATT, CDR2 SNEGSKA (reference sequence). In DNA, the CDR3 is TGCAGTGCCGACGGGGGACTAGCGGGAGTGCATGAGCAGTTCTTC. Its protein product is CSADGGLAGVHEQFF.

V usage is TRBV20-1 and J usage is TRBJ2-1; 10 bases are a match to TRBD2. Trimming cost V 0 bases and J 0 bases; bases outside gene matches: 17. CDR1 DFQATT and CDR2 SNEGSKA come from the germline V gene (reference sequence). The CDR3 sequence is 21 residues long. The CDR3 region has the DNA TGCAGTGCTAGAGATTTTCTCTCTAGCGGGAGCGGGTGGGGCTCCTACAATGAGCAGTTCTTC. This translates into CSARDFLSSGSGWGSYNEQFF.

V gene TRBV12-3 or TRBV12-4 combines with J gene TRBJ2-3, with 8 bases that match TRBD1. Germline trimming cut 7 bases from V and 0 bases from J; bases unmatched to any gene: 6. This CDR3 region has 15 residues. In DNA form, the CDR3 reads TGTGCCAGCACTCAGACAGGGGCTAGCACAGATACGCAGTATTTT. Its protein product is CASTQTGASTDTQYF.

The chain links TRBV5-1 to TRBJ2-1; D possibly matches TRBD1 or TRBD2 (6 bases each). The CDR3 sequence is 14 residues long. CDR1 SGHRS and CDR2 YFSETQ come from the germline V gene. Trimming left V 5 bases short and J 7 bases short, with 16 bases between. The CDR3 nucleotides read TGCGCCAGCAGGGAGGGGGGAGGCGTGAATGAGCAGTTCTTC. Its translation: CASREGGGVNEQFF.

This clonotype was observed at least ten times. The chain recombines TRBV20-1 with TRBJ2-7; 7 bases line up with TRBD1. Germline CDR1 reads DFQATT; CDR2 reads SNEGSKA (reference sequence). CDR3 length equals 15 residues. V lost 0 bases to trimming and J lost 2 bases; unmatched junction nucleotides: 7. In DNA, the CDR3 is TGCAGTGCTAGAGATCCGGGGACAGTCCCCTACGAGCAGTACTTC. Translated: CSARDPGTVPYEQYF.

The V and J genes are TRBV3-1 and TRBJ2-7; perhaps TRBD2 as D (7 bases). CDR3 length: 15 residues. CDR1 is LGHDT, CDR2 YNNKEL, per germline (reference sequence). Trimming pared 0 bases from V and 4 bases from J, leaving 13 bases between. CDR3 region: CASSQDPRGGYEQYF. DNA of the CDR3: TGTGCCAGCAGCCAAGACCCCAGGGGAGGGTACGAGCAGTACTTC.

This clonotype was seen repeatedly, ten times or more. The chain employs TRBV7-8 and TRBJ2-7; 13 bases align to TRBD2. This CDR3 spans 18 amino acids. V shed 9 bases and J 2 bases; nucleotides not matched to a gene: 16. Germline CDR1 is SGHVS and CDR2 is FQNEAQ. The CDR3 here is CASNLQVGLAGMAYEQYF. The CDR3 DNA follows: TGTGCCAGTAACCTCCAAGTGGGACTAGCGGGAATGGCCTACGAGCAGTACTTC.

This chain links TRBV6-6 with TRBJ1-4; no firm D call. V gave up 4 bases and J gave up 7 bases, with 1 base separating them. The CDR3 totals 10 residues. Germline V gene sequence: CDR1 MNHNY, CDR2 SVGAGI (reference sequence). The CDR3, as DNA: TGTGCCAGCAGTTCTGAAAAACTGTTTTTT. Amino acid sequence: CASSSEKLFF.

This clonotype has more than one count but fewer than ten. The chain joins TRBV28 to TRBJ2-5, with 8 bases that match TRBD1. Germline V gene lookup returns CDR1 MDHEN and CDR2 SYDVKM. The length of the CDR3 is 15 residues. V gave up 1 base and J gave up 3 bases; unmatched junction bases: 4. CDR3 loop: CASSLFSTGEETQYF. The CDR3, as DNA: TGTGCCAGCAGTTTATTCTCGACAGGGGAAGAGACCCAGTACTTC.

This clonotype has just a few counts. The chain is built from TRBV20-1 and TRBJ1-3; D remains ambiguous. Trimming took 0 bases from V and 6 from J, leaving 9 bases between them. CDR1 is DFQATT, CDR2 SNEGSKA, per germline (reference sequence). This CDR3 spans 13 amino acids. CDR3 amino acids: CSARDPQSNTIYF. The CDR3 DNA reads TGCAGTGCTAGAGATCCGCAGTCAAACACCATATATTTT.

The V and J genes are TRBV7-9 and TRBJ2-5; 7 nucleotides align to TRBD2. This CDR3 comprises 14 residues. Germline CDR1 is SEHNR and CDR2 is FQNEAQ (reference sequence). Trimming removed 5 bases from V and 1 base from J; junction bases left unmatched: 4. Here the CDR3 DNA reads TGTGCCAGCAGCGTCGCTAGCGGCCAAGAGACCCAGTACTTC. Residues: CASSVASGQETQYF. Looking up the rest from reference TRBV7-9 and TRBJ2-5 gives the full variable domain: DTGVSQNPRHKITKRGQNVTFRCDPISEHNRLYWYRQTLGQGPEFLTYFQNEAQLEKSRLLSDRFSAERPKGSFSTLEIQRTEQGDSAMYLCASSVASGQETQYFGPGTRLLVL.

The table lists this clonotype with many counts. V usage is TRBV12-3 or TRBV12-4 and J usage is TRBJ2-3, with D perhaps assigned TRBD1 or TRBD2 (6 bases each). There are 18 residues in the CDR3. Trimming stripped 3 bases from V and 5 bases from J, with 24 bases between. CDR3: CASSFSLRQGGRGDTQYF. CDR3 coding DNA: TGTGCCAGCAGTTTCTCCCTTCGTCAAGGGGGGCGTGGAGATACGCAGTATTTT.